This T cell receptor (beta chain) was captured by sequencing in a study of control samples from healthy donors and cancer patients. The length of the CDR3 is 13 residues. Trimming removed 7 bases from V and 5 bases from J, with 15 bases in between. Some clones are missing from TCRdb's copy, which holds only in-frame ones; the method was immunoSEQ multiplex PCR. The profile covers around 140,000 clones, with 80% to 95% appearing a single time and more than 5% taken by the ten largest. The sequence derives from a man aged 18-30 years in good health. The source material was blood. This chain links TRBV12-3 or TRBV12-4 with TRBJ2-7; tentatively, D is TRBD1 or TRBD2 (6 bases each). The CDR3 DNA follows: TGTGCCAGCACCCTCTACAGGGAGGACGAGCAGTACTTC. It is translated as CASTLYREDEQYF.